These 30 T cell receptor beta chains came from one sample sequenced in a study of post-analysis software for immune sequencing data. Study observations and caveats: TRBV segments more frequent in patients than in controls numbered roughly 5 and included TRBV5-6, TRBV5-1 and TRBV20-1.

TCR beta cDNA libraries had unique molecular identifiers. MiXCR, applied by TCRdb to the PCR reads, yields one record per CDR3 protein. The data contain hundreds of thousands of distinct CDR3 sequences, 25% to 30% of them seen just once; the ten biggest clones take up roughly 0.54%. Which antigens these TCRs recognize remains unknown. Sequenced input: blood. These receptors all stem from a girl aged 5-17 years with multiple sclerosis.

V gene TRBV5-5 combines with J gene TRBJ2-4; D is undetermined. Germline CDR1 is SGHKS and CDR2 is YYEKEE (reference sequence). CDR3 length: 14 amino acids. The V end was cut by 4 bases, the J end by 9 bases, with 17 bases between. The CDR3, as DNA: TGTGCCAGCAGCGGGGTGGGTAGGTCAGGCATTCAGTACTTC. Residues: CASSGVGRSGIQYF.

This clonotype showed up just a few times. The chain has TRBV3-1 and TRBJ2-1; 10 bases line up with TRBD2. V lost 4 bases and J lost 7; bases outside the gene matches: 13. The CDR3 runs 17 residues. Germline CDR1 LGHDT, CDR2 YNNKEL (reference sequence). CDR3 region: CASSPLSGGALRNEQFF. The CDR3 DNA is TGTGCCAGCAGCCCCCTGAGCGGGGGGGCCCTTCGGAATGAGCAGTTCTTC.

The gene calls are TRBV7-8 and TRBJ2-1, with TRBD2 matching 7 bases. Unmatched junction bases numbered 8, after V lost 4 bases and J lost 2 bases. This CDR3 is built from 16 residues. Per germline, CDR1 SGHVS and CDR2 FQNEAQ. This CDR3 is CASSSGRGFTYNEQFF. The CDR3 coding sequence is TGTGCCAGCAGCTCAGGGCGGGGGTTTACCTACAATGAGCAGTTCTTC.

This clonotype was detected a few times. The chain couples TRBV29-1 to TRBJ2-5, with D unresolved. Trimming cost V 4 bases and J 1 base, with 10 bases left between them. The CDR3 runs 13 residues. CDR1 is SQVTM, CDR2 ANQGSEA, per germline. The CDR3 sequence: CSVVPDSQETQYF. CDR3 nucleotides: TGCAGCGTTGTCCCAGACTCCCAAGAGACCCAGTACTTC.

This clonotype was seen more than once but under ten times. The chain combines TRBV20-1 with TRBJ2-7; 7 bases match TRBD1. Unmatched junction bases numbered 11, after V lost 3 bases and J lost 3 bases. The CDR3 has 15 amino acids. CDR1 is DFQATT and CDR2 is SNEGSKA in the germline V gene (reference sequence). DNA for the CDR3: TGCAGTGCTAGTGCATTGACAGGGAGCCTCTACGAGCAGTACTTC. It encodes CSASALTGSLYEQYF.

This clonotype was counted ten times or more. This rearrangement joins TRBV20-1 to TRBJ2-1; no clear D. The CDR3 sequence is 15 residues long. The V end was cut by 1 base, the J end by 0 bases, with 10 bases between. Germline-derived CDR1 and CDR2 are DFQATT and SNEGSKA (reference sequence). CDR3 in amino acids: CSARGQTSSYNEQFF. The DNA of the CDR3 is TGCAGTGCTAGAGGGCAAACGAGCTCCTACAATGAGCAGTTCTTC.

This clonotype was found a few times. J is TRBJ2-3 and V is TRBV5-1, with 10 bases lining up with TRBD1. Trimming removed 4 bases from V and 4 bases from J; junction bases left unmatched: 9. Germline assignment: CDR1 SGHRS and CDR2 YFSETQ. The CDR3 runs to 16 residues. CDR3 sequence reads: CASSLLRTGGADTQYF. CDR3 nucleotides: TGCGCCAGCAGCCTCTTGAGGACAGGGGGGGCAGATACGCAGTATTTT.

This clonotype has more than one count but fewer than ten. The chain links TRBV6-2 or TRBV6-3 to TRBJ2-1; 14 bases agree with TRBD2. Germline-derived CDR1 and CDR2 are MNHEY and SVGEGT. The CDR3 runs to 13 residues. V shed 6 bases and J 12 bases; nucleotides not matched to a gene: 4. The CDR3 DNA reads TGTGCCAGCAGCCGACTAGCGGGAGGGGTGCAGTTCTTC. This encodes CASSRLAGGVQFF.

This clonotype has more than one count but fewer than ten. The chain joins TRBV29-1 to TRBJ2-3, with no clear D. Trimming shortened V by 8 bases and J by 0 bases, and 18 bases separated the two germline ends. Germline CDR1 SQVTM, CDR2 ANQGSEA. The CDR3 spans 15 residues. CDR3 loop: CSPILKQFSTDTQYF. CDR3 DNA: TGCAGCCCGATCCTGAAGCAATTCAGCACAGATACGCAGTATTTT.

This clonotype appeared once. The chain carries TRBV28 and TRBJ1-1; a possible D gene is TRBD1 (5 bases). The V gene's germline CDR1 is MDHEN and CDR2 SYDVKM. Deletions cut 8 bases from V and 6 bases from J, with 19 bases between. The length of the CDR3 is 14 residues. The CDR3 DNA sequence: TGTGCCAGCGGGGCCGGGGCAGGAGGCGCTGAAGCTTTCTTT. This sequence encodes CASGAGAGGAEAFF.

The J gene is TRBJ1-6, the V gene TRBV3-1; unclear D gene. Germline V lookup: CDR1 LGHDT, CDR2 YNNKEL (reference sequence). The CDR3 covers 12 residues. The V end was cut by 3 bases, the J end by 14 bases, with 11 bases between. Here the CDR3 reads CASSHGPSSLHF. CDR3 nucleotide sequence: TGTGCCAGCAGCCATGGACCTTCTTCCCTCCACTTT.

The chain carries TRBV4-1 and TRBJ1-2; 9 bases line up with TRBD1. With 4 bases clipped from V and 4 bases from J, the junction kept 7 bases outside the gene matches. The CDR3 is 15 residues long. Germline lookup yields CDR1 MGHRA and CDR2 YSYEKL. CDR3 bases: TGCGCCAGCAGCCCGGGACAGGGATCGGGCTATGGCTACACCTTC. Its protein is CASSPGQGSGYGYTF.

This clonotype was picked up many times. The DNA for the CDR3 is TGTGCCAGCAGCCCCGGGACAGGCTACGAGCAGTACTTC. Translated: CASSPGTGYEQYF. The chain links TRBV7-9 to TRBJ2-7, with 8 positions matching TRBD1. This CDR3 has 13 amino acids. Losses at the gene ends were 5 bases for V and 3 bases for J; bases not matched to a gene: 3. Germline CDR1 reads SEHNR; CDR2 reads FQNEAQ (reference sequence).

V usage is TRBV20-1 and J usage is TRBJ2-1; TRBD2 matches 11 bases. The germline CDR1 and CDR2 sequences are DFQATT and SNEGSKA (reference sequence). CDR3 size: 16 residues. V was clipped by 6 bases and J by 6 bases; unmatched bases: 13. The CDR3 reads CSAKTGTSGTPNEQFF. The CDR3 DNA reads TGCAGTGCAAAAACGGGGACTAGCGGTACCCCCAATGAGCAGTTCTTC.

The chain couples TRBV20-1 to TRBJ1-6; 9 bases match TRBD1. Germline V gene sequence: CDR1 DFQATT, CDR2 SNEGSKA (reference sequence). The CDR3 runs 15 residues. Trimming at V came to 6 bases and at J to 7 bases, leaving 10 bases not matched to a gene. The CDR3 here is CSATTGGGSNSPLHF. CDR3 nucleotides: TGCAGTGCGACGACAGGGGGGGGTTCGAATTCACCCCTCCACTTT.

This clonotype has more than one count but fewer than ten. The gene calls are TRBV11-2 and TRBJ2-1; TRBD2 matches at 12 bases. The germline V gene has CDR1 SGHAT and CDR2 FQNNGV. V was pared by 4 bases and J by 5 bases, with 3 bases of the junction left unmatched. This CDR3 has 15 amino acids. CDR3 region: CASSWTSGVHNEQFF. The CDR3 DNA is TGTGCCAGCAGCTGGACTAGCGGGGTCCACAATGAGCAGTTCTTC.

In this sample, this clonotype turned up once. The CDR3 here is CASAPLHSNQPQHF. CDR3 DNA: TGTGCTAGTGCCCCCCTCCATAGCAATCAGCCCCAGCATTTT. The chain recombines TRBV12-5 with TRBJ1-5; D not resolved. V lost 7 bases, J lost 0 bases, and 10 bases lay in between. Germline V gene sequence: CDR1 LGHNT, CDR2 FRNRAP. This CDR3 has 14 residues. Filled out from reference TRBV12-5 and TRBJ1-5, the complete variable domain reads DARVTQTPRHKVTEMGQEVTMRCQPILGHNTVFWYRQTMMQGLELLAYFRNRAPLDDSGMPKDRFSAEMPDATLATLKIQPSEPRDSAVYFCASAPLHSNQPQHFGDGTRLSIL.

Details on this clonotype: With a much larger clone just one base away, this may be a read error. The chain joins TRBV4-3 to TRBJ2-3; either TRBD1 or TRBD2 may supply D (6 bases each). This CDR3 comprises 19 residues. Germline CDR1 LGHNA, CDR2 YSLEER. The CDR3 bases are TGCGCCAGCAGCCAAGATGGCTGGGGACCCTCGGAGGGGGGAGATGCGCAGTATTTT. Its translation is CASSQDGWGPSEGGDAQYF.

This clonotype was observed a handful of times. J is TRBJ1-2 and V is TRBV5-4, with D possibly being TRBD1 (5 bases). The germline gives CDR1 SGHNT, CDR2 YYREEE (reference sequence). V lost 6 bases to trimming and J lost 6 bases, with 18 bases between them. CDR3 size: 14 residues. CDR3 sequence (DNA): TGTGCCAGCACCCCGTTTGGGTCCAGGGATGGCTACACCTTC. Translated, it gives CASTPFGSRDGYTF. The full variable domain, its missing parts supplied by reference TRBV5-4 and TRBJ1-2, is ETGVTQSPTHLIKTRGQQVTLRCSSQSGHNTVSWYQQALGQGPQFIFQYYREEENGRGNFPPRFSGLQFPNYSSELNVNALELDDSALYLCASTPFGSRDGYTFGSGTRLTVV.

The chain has TRBV20-1 and TRBJ1-6, with a tentative D call TRBD1 (6 bases). The CDR3 has 13 residues. Germline V gene sequence: CDR1 DFQATT, CDR2 SNEGSKA (reference sequence). Trimming removed 0 bases from V and 8 bases from J, with 8 bases in between. The chain's CDR3 is CSARDRGDSPLHF. The CDR3 DNA reads TGCAGTGCTAGAGACAGGGGCGATTCACCCCTCCACTTT.

The chain has TRBV2 and TRBJ2-3; 10 bases match TRBD1. CDR1 and CDR2 from the germline V gene are SNHLY and FYNNEI. V was pared by 6 bases and J by 1 base, with 10 bases of the junction left unmatched. The CDR3 is 17 residues long. CDR3 sequence (DNA): TGTGCCAGCAGAGCTATCACCGGGACAGGGGGCACAGATACGCAGTATTTT. Protein sequence: CASRAITGTGGTDTQYF.

This clonotype showed up many times. The rearrangement links TRBV9 to TRBJ1-2; D is undetermined. The length of the CDR3 is 14 residues. From germline, CDR1 is SGDLS and CDR2 YYNGEE. Trimming stripped 4 bases from V and 8 bases from J, with 18 bases between. The CDR3 spells CASSSMGQTGGYTF. In DNA form, the CDR3 reads TGTGCCAGCAGCTCTATGGGCCAAACGGGCGGCTACACCTTC.

This clonotype occurred a few times. The chain couples TRBV11-2 to TRBJ2-3; D unclear. Per germline, CDR1 SGHAT and CDR2 FQNNGV. Trimming stripped 8 bases from V and 6 bases from J, with 18 bases between. The CDR3 is made up of 14 amino acids. The DNA for the CDR3 is TGTGCCAGCGGCCCACAGCCGATTGGGGATACGCAGTATTTT. Translated: CASGPQPIGDTQYF.

The chain employs TRBV20-1 and TRBJ2-1; 10 bases line up with TRBD2. Germline-derived CDR1 and CDR2 are DFQATT and SNEGSKA (reference sequence). V shed 0 bases and J 1 base; nucleotides not matched to a gene: 3. The CDR3 has 16 amino acids. CDR3 in amino acids: CSARDERGGSYNEQFF. The DNA of the CDR3 is TGCAGTGCTAGAGATGAGCGGGGGGGTTCCTACAATGAGCAGTTCTTC.

This chain uses TRBV7-2 with TRBJ2-7; 14 bases fit TRBD2. Looked up from germline, CDR1 is SGHTA and CDR2 is FQGNSA. The CDR3 has 16 amino acids. J gave up 7 bases and V 6 bases, and 11 bases lay outside the gene matches. CDR3 amino acids: CASSNLGTSGSEEQYF. The DNA for the CDR3 is TGTGCCAGCAGTAATCTCGGGACTAGCGGGAGCGAGGAGCAGTACTTC.

In regard to this clonotype: At one end the junction does not follow the germline gene, possibly because of a read error. The CDR3 nucleotides read TGTGCCGGCAGCAGAGACAGTTTAAGATATGGCTACACCTTC. Translating gives CAGSRDSLRYGYTF. The chain has TRBV27 and TRBJ1-2, with D possibly TRBD1 on 5 matching bases. The CDR3 is 14 residues long. CDR1 MNHEY and CDR2 SMNVEV come from the germline V gene (reference sequence).

The chain has TRBV4-3 and TRBJ2-7; tentative D call: TRBD2 (6 bases). The CDR3 consists of 14 residues. CDR1 is LGHNA, CDR2 YSLEER, per germline. V was clipped by 1 base and J by 7 bases, with 14 bases between them. The CDR3 region is CASSQGGGGLEQYF. For the CDR3, the DNA is TGCGCCAGCAGCCAAGGGGGTGGAGGGTTGGAGCAGTACTTC.

The chain employs TRBV20-1 and TRBJ2-3, with D tentatively TRBD1 or TRBD2 (5 bases each). V dropped 7 bases and J dropped 2 bases, with 13 bases sitting between them. Germline V CDR1 and CDR2: DFQATT, SNEGSKA (reference sequence). This CDR3 is built from 13 residues. The CDR3 is CSGPGPFTDTQYF. The CDR3 bases are TGCAGTGGGCCGGGACCTTTCACAGATACGCAGTATTTT.

Comments on this clonotype: A read error is possible here, since a much larger clone lies one base away. This chain links TRBV5-1 with TRBJ2-3; the D gene is possibly TRBD2 (6 bases). V was clipped by 7 bases and J by 1 base, with 10 bases between them. The CDR3 has 13 amino acids. Germline-derived CDR1 and CDR2 are SGHRS and YFSETQ. The CDR3 nucleotides are TGCGCCAGCCCGTCGGGAGGCACAGATACGCAGTATTTT. Amino acid sequence: CASPSGGTDTQYF. Full variable domain (missing parts from reference TRBV5-1 and TRBJ2-3): KAGVTQTPRYLIKTRGQQVTLSCSPISGHRSVSWYQQTPGQGLQFLFEYFSETQRNKGNFPGRFSGRQFSNSRSEMNVSTLELGDSALYLCASPSGGTDTQYFGPGTRLTVL.

The rearrangement uses TRBV15 and TRBJ1-1; D gene ambiguous. V was cut by 5 bases and J by 6 bases, with 16 bases left in between. The CDR3 loop spans 14 amino acids. Germline-derived CDR1 and CDR2 are LNHNV and YYDKDF (reference sequence). The DNA for the CDR3 is TGTGCCACCAGCGCCCTTGGAGGGCCTGCTGAAGCTTTCTTT. This sequence encodes CATSALGGPAEAFF.